Here is one TCR beta chain with its context. The antigen remains unidentified. This specimen comes from a study of cytomegalovirus exposure and HLA in healthy donors. Study in general: The platform used for the roughly 120 validation repertoires matched that of the roughly 700 first-cohort repertoires, a later analysis reported.

Broader study findings: It was confirmed in vitro that three of the CMV-associated chains were specific for CMV antigens.

Using immunoSEQ multiplex PCR, the repertoire was profiled, and TCRdb retains in-frame clones only, with some absent. This table holds more than 60,000 clones, 75% to 90% found once. The TCR comes from a woman between 18 and 30 years old in good health and CMV-seronegative. Sequencing used PBMCs.

The chain's CDR3 is CASSLVVAEGRQPQHF. The CDR3 DNA follows: TGTGCCAGCAGCTTAGTCGTTGCGGAGGGGCGCCAGCCCCAGCATTTT. V and J are TRBV11-1 and TRBJ1-5; the D gene is possibly TRBD1 (5 bases). V lost 1 base and J 7 bases, leaving 17 bases between the germline ends. The germline CDR1 and CDR2 sequences are SGHAT and FQDESV (reference sequence). The CDR3 extends over 16 amino acids.